This entry lists 29 T cell receptor beta chains sequenced from one sample in a study of CD8+CD57+ T cells in acquired aplastic anemia. Flow cytometry had shown expanded CD8+CD57+ cells in the patients chosen for sequencing. The TCR beta profiling, which covered VDJ combination and CDR3 sequence, was carried out using genomic DNA as the template. TCRdb redid the calling of the reads with MiXCR, one entry per CDR3 protein. The sample carries a few hundred thousand distinct CDR3 sequences, 82% recorded once. Sequenced input: sorted CD4+, CD8+, or CD8+CD57+ T cells (not recorded which) from PBMCs. Every receptor here comes from a human donor with aplastic anemia.

With regard to this clonotype: The junction shows a germline mismatch at one end, possibly a read error. The chain couples TRBV7-2 to TRBJ2-3, with 7 positions matching TRBD2. CDR3 length: 14 amino acids. Per the germline V gene, CDR1 is SGHTA and CDR2 is FQGNSA. DNA for the CDR3: TGTGCCAGCAGCTTAGCGGGAGGGGCCGCCACGAAGGATTTT. This translates into CASSLAGGAATKDF. The variable domain in full, with the rest retrieved from reference TRBV7-2 and TRBJ2-3, is GAGVSQSPSNKVTEKGKDVELRCDPISGHTALYWYRQSLGQGLEFLIYFQGNSAPDKSGLPSDRFSAERTGGSVSTLTIQRTQQEDSAVYLCASSLAGGAATKDFGPGTRLTVL.

The chain recombines TRBV9 with TRBJ2-7; D possibly corresponds to TRBD2 (5 bases). Germline lookup yields CDR1 SGDLS and CDR2 YYNGEE. Trimming took 4 bases from V and 5 from J, leaving 19 bases between them. This CDR3 has 15 amino acids. CDR3 coding DNA: TGTGCCAGCAGCAGAGCTGTGGACTCCTACGACGAGCAGTACTTC. Amino acid sequence: CASSRAVDSYDEQYF. The variable domain in full, with the rest retrieved from reference TRBV9 and TRBJ2-7, is DSGVTQTPKHLITATGQRVTLRCSPRSGDLSVYWYQQSLDQGLQFLIQYYNGEERAKGNILERFSAQQFPDLHSELNLSSLELGDSALYFCASSRAVDSYDEQYFGPGTRLTVT.

With respect to this clonotype: Relative to the germline gene, one junction end is altered; a read error may explain this. The chain couples TRBV7-7 to TRBJ2-7, with D possibly being TRBD1 or TRBD2 (5 bases each). This CDR3 has 14 residues. CDR1 is SSHAT and CDR2 is FNYEAQ in the germline V gene (reference sequence). The DNA of the CDR3 is TGTGCTACCAGCGGCCGGGGCCTAGCCTCCGAGGAGTTCTTC. Protein: CATSGRGLASEEFF.

For this clonotype: The germline gene is not matched at one end of the junction; a read error may be the cause. The chain carries TRBV9 and TRBJ2-3; TRBD2 agrees at 7 bases. Germline CDR1 reads SGDLS; CDR2 reads YYNGEE. This CDR3 is 14 amino acids long. The DNA of the CDR3 is TGTGCCAGCAGCTTGGGGGAGGGCGGCTATAATTCACATTTT. Protein product: CASSLGEGGYNSHF.

V is TRBV5-6 and J is TRBJ1-6, with 9 bases fitting TRBD1. The germline V gene has CDR1 SGHDT and CDR2 YYEEEE. The CDR3 is made up of 18 amino acids. V shed 4 bases and J 6 bases; nucleotides not matched to a gene: 14. DNA for the CDR3: TGTGCCAGCAGCCCGGAGCGGGGGACAGGGATTCTTAATTCACCCCTCCACTTT. Translation: CASSPERGTGILNSPLHF. Looking up the rest from reference TRBV5-6 and TRBJ1-6 gives the full variable domain: DAGVTQSPTHLIKTRGQQVTLRCSPKSGHDTVSWYQQALGQGPQFIFQYYEEEERQRGNFPDRFSGHQFPNYSSELNVNALLLGDSALYLCASSPERGTGILNSPLHFGNGTRLTVT.

The V call is TRBV19, the J call TRBJ2-1; D is undetermined. The V gene lost 6 bases and the J gene lost 0 bases, with 12 bases spanning the gap. Germline V CDR1 and CDR2: LNHDA, SQIVND (reference sequence). This CDR3 is built from 15 residues. The CDR3 region is CASSVSQNSYNEQFF. DNA of the CDR3: TGTGCCAGTAGCGTATCTCAGAACTCCTACAATGAGCAGTTCTTC. The full variable domain, its missing parts supplied by reference TRBV19 and TRBJ2-1, is DGGITQSPKYLFRKEGQNVTLSCEQNLNHDAMYWYRQDPGQGLRLIYYSQIVNDFQKGDIAEGYSVSREKKESFPLTVTSAQKNPTAFYLCASSVSQNSYNEQFFGPGTRLTVL.

The chain employs TRBV7-9 and TRBJ1-5; no definite D call. Between the trimmed V and J ends, which lost 1 base and 13 bases, there was a span of 23 bases. This CDR3 contains 16 residues. Germline assignment: CDR1 SEHNR and CDR2 FQNEAQ (reference sequence). In DNA form, the CDR3 reads TGTGCCAGCAGCTTAGGGGGAGGCACCCATACGCAGTATCAGCATTTT. Residues: CASSLGGGTHTQYQHF.

The rearrangement links TRBV9 to TRBJ2-7; 8 bases are a match to TRBD2. CDR1 is SGDLS and CDR2 is YYNGEE in the germline V gene. J lost 7 bases, V lost 4 bases, and 10 bases had no gene match. The CDR3 extends over 14 amino acids. CDR3 amino acids: CASSFGHPGGEQYV. In nucleotides, the CDR3 is TGTGCCAGCAGCTTCGGACACCCGGGAGGGGAGCAGTACGTC.

On this clonotype: Mismatch with germline at one junction end may stem from a read error. The chain has TRBV7-7 and TRBJ2-1; no firm D call. Per germline, CDR1 SSHAT and CDR2 FNYEAQ (reference sequence). The CDR3 sequence is 15 residues long. In DNA form, the CDR3 reads TGTGCCACCAGCAGAGGCAGCGAGCAAGAGACCCAGCACTCCTTC. As protein: CATSRGSEQETQHSF.

V is TRBV14 and J is TRBJ1-2; D might be TRBD1 (6 bases). Germline CDR1 SGHDN, CDR2 FVKESK. The CDR3 extends over 15 amino acids. V was shortened by 4 bases and J by 2 bases, with 14 bases between the two germline ends. The CDR3: CASSPQGRWNYGYTF. In nucleotides, the CDR3 is TGTGCCAGCAGCCCCCAGGGGAGGTGGAACTATGGCTACACCTTC.

The J gene is TRBJ2-5, the V gene TRBV20-1; TRBD2 matches at 10 bases. This CDR3 is built from 17 residues. Germline values: CDR1 DFQATT, CDR2 SNEGSKA (reference sequence). Unmatched junction bases numbered 14, after V lost 3 bases and J lost 4 bases. The CDR3 DNA is TGCAGTGCTAGTGTATTAGCGGGGGGAGGTGAAATAGAGACCCAGTACTTC. This codes for CSASVLAGGGEIETQYF.

As to this clonotype: A read error may produce the germline difference seen at one junction end. The V gene is TRBV5-5, the J gene TRBJ2-7; D may be TRBD2 (6 bases). This CDR3 has 13 residues. Germline lookup yields CDR1 SGHKS and CDR2 YYEKEE (reference sequence). CDR3: CASRLELAYEQYF. Here the CDR3 DNA reads TGTGCCAGCCGCTTGGAACTAGCATACGAGCAGTACTTC.

Comment on this clonotype: Because the CDR3 is missing its conserved closing phenylalanine or tryptophan, this is likely a read error. The DNA is omitted, as the CDR3 cannot be located on it reliably, and the CDR3 follows TCRdb's listing. The rearrangement links TRBV9 to TRBJ2-3; TRBD1, the table's D call, was not compared with the DNA. Germline lookup yields CDR1 SGDLS and CDR2 YYNGEE. The CDR3 numbers 13 amino acids, ends counted. The CDR3: CASRDGARDTEEL.

The chain is built from TRBV7-8 and TRBJ1-1; no firm D call. The CDR3 has 15 residues. CDR1 is SGHVS and CDR2 is FQNEAQ in the germline V gene. With 0 bases removed from V and 8 bases from J, the gap between germline ends came to 16 bases. Here the CDR3 DNA reads TGTGCCAGCAGCTTAGCGCTAGCACCCGATACGGAAGCTTTCTTT. It yields the protein CASSLALAPDTEAFF.

This clonotype was recorded once. J is TRBJ2-5 and V is TRBV7-2; D is perhaps TRBD2 (6 bases). V lost 0 bases and J lost 11, with 19 bases in between. CDR3 length: 15 amino acids. Germline loops: CDR1 SGHTA, CDR2 FQGNSA. Here the CDR3 reads CASSLAGGGRTKQYF. CDR3 bases: TGTGCCAGCAGCTTAGCGGGAGGAGGCCGTACGAAGCAGTACTTC.

The chain carries TRBV7-6 and TRBJ2-1, with D possibly being TRBD2 (5 bases). V lost 3 bases and J lost 8, with 20 bases in between. Germline V CDR1 and CDR2: SGHVS, FNYEAQ. This CDR3 comprises 16 residues. The CDR3 DNA is TGTGCCAGCAGCTTTCTAAGGTGCAATGGGAGCGATGAGCAGTTCTTC. Protein product: CASSFLRCNGSDEQFF.

Note on this clonotype: One end of the junction fails to match germline, which may point to a read error. J is TRBJ2-2 and V is TRBV9; the D is unclear. The CDR3 is 12 amino acids. Germline CDR1 reads SGDLS; CDR2 reads YYNGEE. The DNA for the CDR3 is TGTGCCAGCAGCTTAATACCCTCGAAGCAGTTGTTT. This encodes CASSLIPSKQLF.

As to this clonotype: The junction shows a germline mismatch at one end, possibly a read error. V is TRBV2 and J is TRBJ2-1; 7 positions match TRBD1. Germline-derived CDR1 and CDR2 are SNHLY and FYNNEI. CDR3 length: 13 amino acids. CDR3 DNA: TGTGCCAGCGGGGTAGGGGGCAACGATACGCAGTTTTTT. The encoded protein is CASGVGGNDTQFF.

In regard to this clonotype: Its ends do not fully match the called genes, so a read error is possible. The V call is TRBV5-4, the J call TRBJ1-6, with unresolved D. The CDR3 covers 14 residues. Germline values: CDR1 SGHNT, CDR2 YYREEE (reference sequence). CDR3 DNA sequence: TGTGCCAGCAGCTTGACTAGCGCAATGTCACCCCTTCACTTT. Translating gives CASSLTSAMSPLHF.

This clonotype came up once. V usage is TRBV7-3 and J usage is TRBJ1-1; weak D call: TRBD1 (5 bases). CDR3 length equals 15 residues. Trimming took 4 bases from V and 13 from J, leaving 25 bases between them. Germline V lookup: CDR1 SGHTA, CDR2 FQGTGA. The CDR3 region has the DNA TGTGCCAGCAGCTCAGACGGGACTGGGGGAGAGGCACATTTCTTT. It translates to CASSSDGTGGEAHFF.

This clonotype turned up a few times. This sequence joins TRBV7-6 and TRBJ2-3, with 8 bases aligning to TRBD2. The CDR3 length is 15 residues. With 3 bases clipped from V and 2 bases from J, the junction kept 4 bases outside the gene matches. Germline V gives CDR1 SGHVS, CDR2 FNYEAQ. The CDR3 nucleotides read TGTGCCAGCAGCTTTCGGACTAGCCCCACAGATACGCAGTATTTT. Its protein is CASSFRTSPTDTQYF.

This clonotype occurred a few times. The rearrangement links TRBV7-8 to TRBJ2-5; D tentatively fits TRBD1 or TRBD2 (6 bases each). Germline loops: CDR1 SGHVS, CDR2 FQNEAQ. Between the trimmed V and J ends, which lost 3 bases and 14 bases, there was a span of 25 bases. This CDR3 comprises 15 residues. CDR3 sequence: CASSLAGGADDGYYF. DNA for the CDR3: TGTGCCAGCAGCTTGGCCGGGGGCGCCGACGATGGCTACTACTTC.

The genes are TRBV7-9 and TRBJ2-3, with D possibly matching TRBD1 (5 bases). The end of the DNA is better explained by TRBJ1-5, so the J call may be wrong. CDR3 length equals 13 residues. Germline CDR1 and CDR2: SEHNR and FQNEAQ (reference sequence). The CDR3 spells CASGDAGNDTQHF. The CDR3 region has the DNA TGTGCCAGCGGGGACGCGGGGAACGATACGCAGCATTTT.

This chain uses TRBV2 with TRBJ2-5; 8 bases map to TRBD2. The CDR3 contains 12 residues. CDR1 SNHLY and CDR2 FYNNEI come from the germline V gene. V was pared by 9 bases and J by 5 bases, with 5 bases of the junction left unmatched. In nucleotides, the CDR3 is TGTGCCAGACAGGGCGGGAGGGAGACCCAGTACTTC. This translates into CARQGGRETQYF.

About this clonotype itself: The CDR3 end shows no conserved phenylalanine or tryptophan, and so a read error is likely. It is unclear where the CDR3 begins or ends on the DNA, so no DNA is shown, and the CDR3 is as TCRdb lists it. The rearrangement joins TRBV7-3 to TRBJ2-3; TRBD2, the D gene given by the table, was not confirmed from the DNA. The CDR3 is 13 amino acids in total, end residues counted. Germline-derived CDR1 and CDR2 are SGHTA and FQGTGA. CDR3 sequence: CASSLSGGEPHEA.

A word on this clonotype: The CDR3 does not end in the conserved phenylalanine or tryptophan, so this is likely a read error. Because the CDR3's place on the DNA is in doubt, the DNA is left out and the CDR3 is given as listed by TCRdb. This chain uses TRBV7-8 with TRBJ1-6. Germline V CDR1 and CDR2: SGHVS, FQNEAQ. Both ends counted, the CDR3 spans 13 residues. The CDR3 sequence is CASSSAGGSHTQY.

In DNA form, the CDR3 reads TGTGCCAGTAGTATCTTACAGGGTACGGATCAGCCCCAGCATTTT. It encodes CASSILQGTDQPQHF. The chain has TRBV19 and TRBJ1-5; TRBD1 might be the D (6 bases). This CDR3 spans 15 amino acids. CDR1 and CDR2 from the germline V gene are LNHDA and SQIVND (reference sequence). V shed 3 bases and J shed 5 bases, with 14 bases lying between them.

V and J are TRBV7-6 and TRBJ2-5; D assignment may be TRBD1 or TRBD2 (5 bases each). The length of the CDR3 is 14 residues. Deletions cut 10 bases from V and 5 bases from J, with 20 bases between. Germline V gene sequence: CDR1 SGHVS, CDR2 FNYEAQ. The CDR3 loop reads CATTRGREPETQYF. CDR3 in DNA: TGTGCCACCACCAGAGGCAGGGAGCCCGAGACCCAGTACTTC.

This chain links TRBV7-9 with TRBJ1-2; tentatively, D is TRBD1 (5 bases). CDR3 size: 15 residues. The germline V gene encodes CDR1 SEHNR and CDR2 FQNEAQ (reference sequence). The V and J ends lost 3 bases and 14 bases respectively, with 25 bases between them. DNA for the CDR3: TGTGCCAGCAGCTTTCAAAGAAGCGGGGGGTGCGGTGAGACCTTC. Protein sequence: CASSFQRSGGCGETF.